Each of the 31 T cell receptor beta chains below was sequenced from the same sample in a study of post-analysis software for immune sequencing data. The study's findings and limits: The five TRBV segments detected at higher frequency in patients than in controls included TRBV5-6, TRBV5-1 and TRBV20-1.

Their antigens are not known. The authors incorporated unique molecular identifiers into the TCR beta cDNA libraries. TCRdb ran MiXCR on the PCR reads and lists one entry per CDR3 protein. The sample lists hundreds of thousands of distinct CDR3 sequences, more than 50% seen once, with approximately 10% in the top ten. What was sequenced was blood. These receptors were collected from a girl aged 2 to 9 with multiple sclerosis.

The V gene is TRBV29-1, the J gene TRBJ1-3, with unresolved D. The CDR3 extends over 13 amino acids. V was pared by 4 bases and J by 4 bases, with 11 bases between. Per germline, CDR1 SQVTM and CDR2 ANQGSEA. The CDR3 loop is CSVGQATGNTIYF. CDR3 nucleotide sequence: TGCAGCGTTGGGCAGGCTACCGGAAACACCATATATTTT.

Worth noting for this clonotype: Germline is not matched at one junction end, which may reflect a read error. The chain uses TRBV25-1 and TRBJ2-4; 7 bases are shared with TRBD1. The V gene's germline CDR1 is MGHDK and CDR2 SYGVNS. The CDR3 has 15 amino acids. For the CDR3, the DNA is TGTGCCAGCAGTGGGAACAGGGGAGCCAAAGACATTCAGTACTTC. Translated, it gives CASSGNRGAKDIQYF. Looking up the rest from reference TRBV25-1 and TRBJ2-4 gives the full variable domain: EADIYQTPRYLVIGTGKKITLECSQTMGHDKMYWYQQDPGMELHLIHYSYGVNSTEKGDLSSESTVSRIRTEHFPLTLESARPSHTSQYLCASSGNRGAKDIQYFGAGTRLSVL.

Notes on this clonotype: Compared with germline, one end of the junction differs, possibly owing to a read error. This chain joins TRBV7-3 and TRBJ2-5; D remains ambiguous. The germline V gene encodes CDR1 SGHTA and CDR2 FQGTGA. There are 14 residues in the CDR3. This CDR3 is CASSLTGSKEIQYF. The CDR3 nucleotides are TGTGCCAGCAGCTTAACGGGCAGTAAAGAGATCCAGTACTTC.

V and J are TRBV20-1 and TRBJ1-1; no clear D gene. V gave up 0 bases and J gave up 2 bases, with 16 bases separating them. The CDR3 contains 16 residues. Germline V gene sequence: CDR1 DFQATT, CDR2 SNEGSKA (reference sequence). The chain's CDR3 is CSARDVRRELNTEAFF. CDR3 DNA: TGCAGTGCTAGAGACGTCAGGAGGGAACTAAACACTGAAGCTTTCTTT.

This clonotype was seen a few times. The CDR3 loop reads CASSLGGRGASEQYF. For the CDR3, the DNA is TGTGCCAGCAGCTTAGGAGGGCGGGGGGCAAGCGAGCAGTACTTC. The rearrangement links TRBV7-2 to TRBJ2-7; 8 positions agree with TRBD2. Germline values: CDR1 SGHTA, CDR2 FQGNSA. The CDR3 runs to 15 residues. V lost 1 base and J lost 6; bases outside the gene matches: 8. Full variable domain (rest looked up from reference TRBV7-2 and TRBJ2-7): GAGVSQSPSNKVTEKGKDVELRCDPISGHTALYWYRQSLGQGLEFLIYFQGNSAPDKSGLPSDRFSAERTGGSVSTLTIQRTQQEDSAVYLCASSLGGRGASEQYFGPGTRLTVT.

This clonotype was recorded a few times. CDR3 loop: CASSAGQGMNTEAFF. DNA of the CDR3: TGTGCCAGCAGCGCCGGACAGGGGATGAACACTGAAGCTTTCTTT. V gene TRBV11-3 combines with J gene TRBJ1-1; 9 positions agree with TRBD1. V trimming: 5 bases; J trimming: 0 bases; junction bases outside the gene matches: 4. Germline CDR1 is SGHNT and CDR2 is YENEEA. This CDR3 is built from 15 residues.

The rearrangement uses TRBV7-9 and TRBJ1-1, with D tentatively TRBD1 (5 bases). The CDR3 covers 13 residues. The germline gives CDR1 SEHNR, CDR2 FQNEAQ (reference sequence). The V end lost 5 bases, the J end lost 7 bases, and 14 bases lay between the germline ends. The CDR3 DNA reads TGTGCCAGCAGCGCTTCGGGACGGCTTGAAGCTTTCTTT. Protein: CASSASGRLEAFF.

This clonotype has only a few counts. The rearrangement uses TRBV25-1 and TRBJ2-3, with D possibly matching TRBD2 (5 bases). The CDR3 runs to 13 residues. Trimming stripped 4 bases from V and 8 bases from J, with 13 bases between. In germline, CDR1 is MGHDK, CDR2 SYGVNS. The CDR3 nucleotides are TGTGCCAGCAGTGGCGGCCGGGGATCTACGCAGTATTTT. Translating gives CASSGGRGSTQYF.

The rearrangement uses TRBV7-9 and TRBJ2-1, with 10 nucleotides matching TRBD1. Germline V lookup: CDR1 SEHNR, CDR2 FQNEAQ (reference sequence). Trimming cost V 8 bases and J 4 bases; bases outside gene matches: 5. The CDR3 covers 14 residues. CDR3 nucleotide sequence: TGTGCCAGCGCCGGGACAGGGGCATACAATGAGCAGTTCTTC. It yields the protein CASAGTGAYNEQFF.

The chain uses TRBV6-5 and TRBJ2-1; perhaps TRBD2 as D (6 bases). Per the germline V gene, CDR1 is MNHEY and CDR2 is SVGAGI. The CDR3 covers 14 residues. Trimming left V 5 bases short and J 9 bases short, with 17 bases between. The CDR3 DNA is TGTGCCAGCAGTAGGCCGGGAGCCCAGGGTGAGCAGTTCTTC. This translates into CASSRPGAQGEQFF.

The genes are TRBV20-1 and TRBJ2-5; D is uncertain. V was cut by 6 bases and J by 11 bases, with 13 bases left in between. The CDR3 loop spans 10 amino acids. Germline lookup yields CDR1 DFQATT and CDR2 SNEGSKA (reference sequence). CDR3 in amino acids: CSASDNEQYF. The CDR3 region has the DNA TGCAGTGCAAGCGACAATGAGCAGTACTTC.

This clonotype was seen more than once but under ten times. The J gene is TRBJ2-3, the V gene TRBV6-6; TRBD1 or TRBD2 may be the D gene (6 bases each). CDR3 length equals 12 residues. Trimming pared 10 bases from V and 8 bases from J, leaving 16 bases between. In germline, CDR1 is MNHNY, CDR2 SVGAGI (reference sequence). The CDR3 reads CATSRGEATQYF. The CDR3 DNA reads as TGTGCCACCTCAAGGGGGGAGGCTACGCAGTATTTT.

For the CDR3, the DNA is TGTGCCAGCAGCTTCTGGACTAGCGGGGGCCTAGGTGGCGAGACCCAGTACTTC. It codes for CASSFWTSGGLGGETQYF. The gene calls are TRBV7-9 and TRBJ2-4, with TRBD2 matching 13 bases. The J call is uncertain, as TRBJ2-5 better fits the DNA end. There are 18 residues in the CDR3. CDR1 is SEHNR, CDR2 FQNEAQ, per germline (reference sequence).

This sequence joins TRBV12-3 or TRBV12-4 and TRBJ2-2, with TRBD1 matching 8 bases. With V trimmed by 6 bases and J by 3 bases, 9 bases remained unmatched. The CDR3 is 16 residues long. The CDR3 DNA is TGTGCCAGCAGACGACAGGGGTTGGTCGACACCGGGGAGCTGTTTTTT. It yields the protein CASRRQGLVDTGELFF.

V gene TRBV6-2 or TRBV6-3 combines with J gene TRBJ2-1, with D maybe TRBD2 (6 bases). Deletions cut 7 bases from V and 10 bases from J, with 11 bases between. Germline V CDR1 and CDR2: MNHEY, SVGEGT. The CDR3 is 11 residues long. CDR3 DNA: TGTGCCAGCACCCTTGGACTAGAGCAGTTCTTC. Residues: CASTLGLEQFF.

The V call is TRBV11-1, the J call TRBJ1-2, with 8 bases fitting TRBD1. The length of the CDR3 is 13 residues. Germline loops: CDR1 SGHAT, CDR2 FQDESV (reference sequence). V gave up 5 bases and J gave up 8 bases; unmatched junction bases: 7. CDR3 nucleotide sequence: TGTGCCAGCAGCCCGACAGGGGAAAGCGGCTACACCTTC. This translates into CASSPTGESGYTF.

The chain carries TRBV20-1 and TRBJ2-1; a weak D match, TRBD1 (5 bases). Germline-derived CDR1 and CDR2 are DFQATT and SNEGSKA (reference sequence). V shed 6 bases and J shed 1 base, with 13 bases lying between them. This CDR3 contains 14 residues. The CDR3 DNA reads as TGCAGTGCAACAGGCCTGGGATCCTACAATGAGCAGTTCTTC. Its protein is CSATGLGSYNEQFF.

V usage is TRBV5-1 and J usage is TRBJ2-1; D is undetermined. The V end was cut by 0 bases, the J end by 3 bases, with 7 bases between. Germline V lookup: CDR1 SGHRS, CDR2 YFSETQ. CDR3 length: 14 residues. CDR3 sequence: CASSLGWDYNEQFF. The CDR3 coding sequence is TGCGCCAGCAGCTTGGGTTGGGACTACAATGAGCAGTTCTTC.

This clonotype turned up a few times. The rearrangement uses TRBV7-2 and TRBJ1-6; TRBD1 agrees at 10 bases. Per germline, CDR1 SGHTA and CDR2 FQGNSA. This CDR3 spans 14 amino acids. Unmatched junction bases numbered 4, after V lost 4 bases and J lost 10 bases. The CDR3 reads CASSSGQGYSPLHF. Written as DNA, the CDR3 is TGTGCCAGCAGCTCGGGACAGGGGTACTCACCCCTCCACTTT.

J is TRBJ2-1 and V is TRBV12-3 or TRBV12-4; 13 nucleotides agree with TRBD2. The V segment lost 6 bases and the J segment 7 bases; nucleotides outside the gene matches: 9. CDR3 length: 16 amino acids. CDR3: CASRQQSGLAGNEQFF. The CDR3 DNA follows: TGTGCCAGCAGACAACAGTCGGGACTAGCGGGAAATGAGCAGTTCTTC.

The chain recombines TRBV5-6 with TRBJ2-1; D tentatively reads TRBD1 or TRBD2 (7 bases each). Germline V gives CDR1 SGHDT, CDR2 YYEEEE. The length of the CDR3 is 19 residues. V gave up 1 base and J gave up 2 bases, with 22 bases separating them. The CDR3 DNA reads as TGTGCCAGCAGCTTGAGGGAGGGGGCCGGGGAGGAGGCCTACAATGAGCAGTTCTTC. It yields the protein CASSLREGAGEEAYNEQFF.

V is TRBV7-2 and J is TRBJ2-5; the match to TRBD2 covers 7 bases. The V and J ends lost 3 bases and 4 bases, in that order; junction bases with no gene match: 5. The CDR3 has 14 residues. Germline V gives CDR1 SGHTA, CDR2 FQGNSA. In nucleotides, the CDR3 is TGTGCCAGCAGCTTTTGGGGGGGGGTAGAGACCCAGTACTTC. Its protein is CASSFWGGVETQYF.

V is TRBV7-8 and J is TRBJ2-3, with a weak D call TRBD1 (6 bases). The CDR3 is 18 amino acids. Trimming removed 1 base at V and 2 bases at J, with 19 bases between. Germline CDR1 SGHVS, CDR2 FQNEAQ. Here the CDR3 DNA reads TGTGCCAGCAGCTTAGAGAACGACAGGTCCCTAGTCACAGATACGCAGTATTTT. Amino acid sequence: CASSLENDRSLVTDTQYF.

V is TRBV11-2 and J is TRBJ2-5; D uncertain. Germline CDR1 SGHAT, CDR2 FQNNGV. The CDR3 runs 13 residues. Deletions cut 5 bases from V and 2 bases from J, with 9 bases between. CDR3 sequence reads: CASSRSRQETQYF. The CDR3 DNA reads as TGTGCCAGCAGCAGGAGTAGGCAAGAGACCCAGTACTTC. Complete variable domain (other parts from reference TRBV11-2 and TRBJ2-5): EAGVAQSPRYKIIEKRQSVAFWCNPISGHATLYWYQQILGQGPKLLIQFQNNGVVDDSQLPKDRFSAERLKGVDSTLKIQPAKLEDSAVYLCASSRSRQETQYFGPGTRLLVL.

V gene TRBV7-9 combines with J gene TRBJ2-3; TRBD2 is a possible D gene (6 bases). This CDR3 has 15 amino acids. The V end lost 8 bases, the J end lost 0 bases, and 15 bases lay between the germline ends. CDR1 and CDR2 (germline): SEHNR, FQNEAQ (reference sequence). CDR3 loop: CASGQGGASTDTQYF. The CDR3 DNA reads TGTGCCAGCGGTCAGGGCGGGGCTAGCACAGATACGCAGTATTTT.

This sequence joins TRBV12-3 or TRBV12-4 and TRBJ1-1; D not resolved. The CDR3 has 14 amino acids. Trimming stripped 7 bases from V and 4 bases from J, with 16 bases between. Here the CDR3 DNA reads TGTGCCAGCACCCTTAGGAAGACGGTCACTGAAGCTTTCTTT. Encoded protein: CASTLRKTVTEAFF.

This rearrangement joins TRBV12-3 or TRBV12-4 to TRBJ2-4, with D perhaps matching TRBD2 (6 bases). The CDR3 spans 15 residues. V lost 6 bases to trimming and J lost 0 bases, with 12 bases between them. This CDR3 reads CASRAGLPAKNIQYF. The CDR3 nucleotides are TGTGCCAGCAGGGCGGGACTCCCAGCCAAAAACATTCAGTACTTC.

This clonotype was recorded only once. The chain links TRBV4-1 to TRBJ2-7, with a weak D call TRBD2 (6 bases). CDR1 is MGHRA and CDR2 is YSYEKL in the germline V gene. The CDR3 has 14 amino acids. Trimming left V 0 bases short and J 6 bases short, with 12 bases between. DNA of the CDR3: TGCGCCAGCAGCCAAGAGTGGGCAGCGGGCGAGCAGTACTTC. Translation gives CASSQEWAAGEQYF.

This chain connects TRBV5-1 to TRBJ1-1; D not certain. Trimming took off 0 bases at V and 5 bases at J, with 11 bases between the two ends. The CDR3 is 14 amino acids. In germline, CDR1 is SGHRS, CDR2 YFSETQ. The CDR3 DNA is TGCGCCAGCAGCTTGGATCCCCAGTCAACTGAAGCTTTCTTT. It specifies CASSLDPQSTEAFF.

Only a few counts were recorded for this clonotype. The rearrangement uses TRBV3-1 and TRBJ2-5; 9 bases match TRBD2. The DNA end is a closer match to TRBJ2-7, so the J assignment may be wrong. This CDR3 contains 15 residues. Looked up from germline, CDR1 is LGHDT and CDR2 is YNNKEL (reference sequence). For the CDR3, the DNA is TGTGCCAGCAGCGTTAGAGGACTAGCGTCGTCCGAGCAGTACTTC. Residues: CASSVRGLASSEQYF.

The chain carries TRBV20-1 and TRBJ2-1, with no clear D. The CDR3 has 12 residues. V lost 5 bases and J lost 2, with 7 bases in between. Per the germline V gene, CDR1 is DFQATT and CDR2 is SNEGSKA (reference sequence). The CDR3 here is CSAPVAYNEQFF. The DNA of the CDR3 is TGCAGTGCTCCCGTAGCCTACAATGAGCAGTTCTTC.